The source of this T cell receptor beta chain is a study of cytomegalovirus exposure and HLA in healthy donors. Study findings and constraints: A later analysis linked a missense variant in DCLRE1C to the trimming of TCR beta V and J genes. Some highly shared sequence variants likely arose as a pipeline artifact.

The donors comprised healthy bone marrow donors. The CDR3 extends over 14 amino acids. Germline V gene lookup returns CDR1 SGHVS and CDR2 FNYEAQ. The V and J ends lost 5 bases and 2 bases respectively, with 10 bases between them. PCR primers comprised 60 Vbeta and 13 Jbeta primers. Generated by immunoSEQ multiplex PCR, the TCRdb table keeps only in-frame clones and is missing some. The table records fewer than 110,000 clones, 60% to 80% of them present only once. This clone was seen once. Its target is unknown. The TCR sequence derives from a man in his late teens or twenties in good health and CMV-seronegative. The source material was PBMCs. The chain uses TRBV7-6 and TRBJ2-1; D is perhaps TRBD2 (5 bases). The CDR3 bases are TGTGCCAGCAGCACCGGGATCACCTACAATGAGCAGTTCTTC. Amino acids: CASSTGITYNEQFF.